Listed below are T cell receptor beta chains from one sample, sequenced in a study of T-cell reconstitution after alpha-beta-depleted transplantation in children. TCRdb called the PCR reads again in MiXCR, with one record for every CDR3 protein. The table includes approximately 300,000 distinct CDR3 sequences, roughly 7.8% detected once. Sequenced here: peripheral blood, sampled 360 days after TCRalphabeta/CD19-depleted stem cell transplant. These receptors originate from a female patient aged 2-10 years who had a stem cell transplant for Fanconi anemia, so the T cells may come from the graft donor. Each CDR3 is given with its conserved first and last residue. The D gene is left open where the match is weak. Some rows have no size entry. The others give once, few or many, or a class for an expanded clone.

DNA,CDR3,J,size,D,V
TGTGCCAGCAGCCCGGATGCGGCTGGAAACACCATATATTTT,CASSPDAAGNTIYF,TRBJ1-3,.,.,TRBV7-8
TGTGCTAGCGCCTTACAGGGGTCGGACAATGAGCAGTTCTTC,CASALQGSDNEQFF,TRBJ2-1,.,TRBD1,TRBV7-7
TGTGCCAGCTCCACGGCCGACTCCTACAATGAGCAGTTCTTC,CASSTADSYNEQFF,TRBJ2-1,many,.,TRBV28
TGTGCCAGCCGGGACGTTAGTGAAAAACTGTTTTTT,CASRDVSEKLFF,TRBJ1-4,many,.,TRBV7-9
TGTGCCAGCATAGAGGGGGGCACAGATACGCAGTATTTT,CASIEGGTDTQYF,TRBJ2-3,many,.,TRBV6-6
TGCGCCAGCAGCTTGTATACAGGGGCTGACACTGAAGCTTTCTTT,CASSLYTGADTEAFF,TRBJ1-1,many,TRBD1,TRBV5-1
TGTGCCAGCAGTTTCCGCAGGACAGGGGATACGCAGTATTTT,CASSFRRTGDTQYF,TRBJ2-3,.,TRBD1,TRBV27
TGTGCCAGCGGGTATAGCACAGATACGCAGTATTTT,CASGYSTDTQYF,TRBJ2-3,many,.,TRBV24-1
TGTGCCAGCAGTTATAGGGCTGAAGCTTTCTTT,CASSYRAEAFF,TRBJ1-1,many,.,TRBV6-5
TGTGCCAGCAGCTTAGTTACAGGGATGGAAACTGAAGCTTTCTTT,CASSLVTGMETEAFF,TRBJ1-1,few,.,TRBV7-9
TGTGCTAGTGGTTTGGGGCCCAGTGCTGAAGCTTTCTTT,CASGLGPSAEAFF,TRBJ1-1,few,.,TRBV12-5
TGCGCCAGCAGCTCCAACCCGACAGAGGAGGTCTATGGCTACACCTTC,CASSSNPTEEVYGYTF,TRBJ1-2,few,.,TRBV5-1
TGTGCCACCAGTGACCCGGGGGGGCCAGAGAACAATGAGCAGTTCTTC,CATSDPGGPENNEQFF,TRBJ2-1,many,TRBD2,TRBV24-1
TGTGCCAGCAGCTCGAACCGGGGTACAGATACGCAGTATTTT,CASSSNRGTDTQYF,TRBJ2-3,many,.,TRBV7-7
TGTGCCAGCAGCTTAGGAGGGAATATGGACACTGAAGCTTTCTTT,CASSLGGNMDTEAFF,TRBJ1-1,.,.,TRBV7-9
TGTGCCACCAGTGATTTGAGGCGGGGGGTCGATGAGCAGTTCTTC,CATSDLRRGVDEQFF,TRBJ2-1,many,TRBD2,TRBV24-1
TGTGCCAGCAGTTACAACCGTGCGGGGGGCGATACGCAGTATTTT,CASSYNRAGGDTQYF,TRBJ2-3,few,TRBD2,TRBV6-5
TGTGCCAGCAGCGGTTTGGAACGCAGCTCCTACAATGAGCAGTTCTTC,CASSGLERSSYNEQFF,TRBJ2-1,many,.,TRBV5-5
TGTGCCAGCAGCTGGGGGGGGATCCCTGAAGCTTTCTTT,CASSWGGIPEAFF,TRBJ1-1,.,.,TRBV28
TGTGCCAGCTCACCAAGTCCCGGTATGAACACTGAAGCTTTCTTT,CASSPSPGMNTEAFF,TRBJ1-1,.,.,TRBV18
TGTGCCAGTAGTATAGATCCAGCAGGGCTTCAGCCCCAGCATTTT,CASSIDPAGLQPQHF,TRBJ1-5,.,.,TRBV19
TGTGCCAGCAAGGACTATTTAAATGCTCGTGATGAGCAGTTCTTC,CASKDYLNARDEQFF,TRBJ2-1,.,.,TRBV27
TGCGCCAGCAGCCAAGAGACAGGGCTTAACTATGGCTACACCTTC,CASSQETGLNYGYTF,TRBJ1-2,few,TRBD1,TRBV4-3
TGTGCCAGCAGTTCCCGGGCTGACGAGCAGTACTTC,CASSSRADEQYF,TRBJ2-7,.,.,TRBV6-2/TRBV6-3
TGTGCCAGCAGCTTGGTACCGGGGACTGGCTATGGCTACACCTTC,CASSLVPGTGYGYTF,TRBJ1-2,many,.,TRBV5-5
TGCAGTGCTAGGTTGCCTGCGAGTAATTCACCCCTCCACTTT,CSARLPASNSPLHF,TRBJ1-6,many,.,TRBV20-1
TGTGCCAGCAGTTTACGGGACAGGGTATGGTACACTGAAGCTTTCTTT,CASSLRDRVWYTEAFF,TRBJ1-1,many,TRBD1,TRBV28
TGCAGTGCTACTGGACTAGCGGGGACCTACGAGCAGTACTTC,CSATGLAGTYEQYF,TRBJ2-7,many,TRBD2,TRBV20-1